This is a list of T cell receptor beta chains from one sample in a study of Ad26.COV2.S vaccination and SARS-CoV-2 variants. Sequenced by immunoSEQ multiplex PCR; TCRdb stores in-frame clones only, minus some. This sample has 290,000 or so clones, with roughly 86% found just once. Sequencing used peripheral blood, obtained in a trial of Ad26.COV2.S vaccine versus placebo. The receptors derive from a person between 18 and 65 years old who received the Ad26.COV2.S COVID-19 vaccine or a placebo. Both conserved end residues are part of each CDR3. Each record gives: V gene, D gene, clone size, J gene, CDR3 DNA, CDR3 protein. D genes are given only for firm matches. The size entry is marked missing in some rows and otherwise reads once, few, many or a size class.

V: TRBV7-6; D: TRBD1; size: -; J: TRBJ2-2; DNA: TGTGCCAGCAGCTTTAGAACGGGGACAGGGGAAAACACCGGGGAGCTGTTTTTT; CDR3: CASSFRTGTGENTGELFF
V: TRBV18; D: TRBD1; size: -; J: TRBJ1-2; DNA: TGTGCCAGCTCACTGGGACAGGGGGCCGTCTATGGCTACACCTTC; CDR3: CASSLGQGAVYGYTF
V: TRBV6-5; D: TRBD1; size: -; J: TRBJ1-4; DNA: TGTGCCAGCAGTTTGGGACAGCGGGAAAAACTGTTTTTT; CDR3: CASSLGQREKLFF
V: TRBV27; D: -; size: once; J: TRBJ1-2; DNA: TGTGCCAGCAGTTTATACCCCGGGACATTTAACTATGGCTACACCTTC; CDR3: CASSLYPGTFNYGYTF
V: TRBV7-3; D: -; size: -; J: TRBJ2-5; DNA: TGTGCCAGCAGCAGGCTGGTCCAAGAGACCCAGTACTTC; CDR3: CASSRLVQETQYF
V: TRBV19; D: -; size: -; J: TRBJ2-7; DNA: TGTGCCAGTAGTCCGAGCGGCCTCTCCTACGAGCAGTACTTC; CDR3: CASSPSGLSYEQYF
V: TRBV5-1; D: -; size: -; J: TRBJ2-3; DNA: TGCGCCAGCAGCTTGGCTCTAGATACAGATACGCAGTATTTT; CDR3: CASSLALDTDTQYF
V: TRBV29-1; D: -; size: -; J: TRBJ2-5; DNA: TGCAGCGTTGACGTGGGGGCCCTCCAAGAGACCCAGTACTTC; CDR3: CSVDVGALQETQYF
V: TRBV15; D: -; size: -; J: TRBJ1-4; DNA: TGTGCCACCAACAGGCCCGATAGAGCTAATGAAAAACTGTTTTTT; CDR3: CATNRPDRANEKLFF
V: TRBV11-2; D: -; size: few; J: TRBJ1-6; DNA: TGTGCCAGCAGTTCCCGGGGGGTCCATAATTCACCCCTCCACTTT; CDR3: CASSSRGVHNSPLHF
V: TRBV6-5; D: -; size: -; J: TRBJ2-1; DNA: TGTGCCAGCAGACCCAGACAGTGGCTCTACAATGAGCAGTTCTTC; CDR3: CASRPRQWLYNEQFF
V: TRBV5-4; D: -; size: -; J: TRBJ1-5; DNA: TGTGCCAGCAGCTTGGCAGGGAATAGCAATCAGCCCCAGCATTTT; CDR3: CASSLAGNSNQPQHF
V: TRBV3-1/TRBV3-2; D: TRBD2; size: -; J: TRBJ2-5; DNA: TGTGCCAGCAGCCAGACTAGCGGCCAAGAGACCCAGTACTTC; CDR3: CASSQTSGQETQYF
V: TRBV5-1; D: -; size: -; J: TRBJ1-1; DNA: TGCGCCAGCACCCTAAGGGGAGGTGGGGCGCGGACTGAAGCTTTCTTT; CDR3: CASTLRGGGARTEAFF
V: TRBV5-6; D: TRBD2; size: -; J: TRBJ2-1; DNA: TGTGCCAGCAGCCTCGGGACTAGCGGTTCCTTCTACAATGAGCAGTTCTTC; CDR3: CASSLGTSGSFYNEQFF
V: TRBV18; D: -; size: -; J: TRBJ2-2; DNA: TGTGCCAGCTCACCAAACCAGAATACGAACACCGGGGAGCTGTTTTTT; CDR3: CASSPNQNTNTGELFF
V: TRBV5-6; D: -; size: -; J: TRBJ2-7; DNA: TGTGCCAGCAGCGCATCCTACGAGCAGTACTTC; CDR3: CASSASYEQYF
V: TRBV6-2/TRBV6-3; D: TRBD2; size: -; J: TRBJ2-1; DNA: TGTGCCAGCAGTTCTCGGACTAGCGCCACCTACAATGAGCAGTTCTTC; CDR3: CASSSRTSATYNEQFF
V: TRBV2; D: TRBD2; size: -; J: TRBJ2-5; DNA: TGTGCCAGCGGACTAGCGGGGGGGTGGCAAGAGACCCAGTACTTC; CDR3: CASGLAGGWQETQYF
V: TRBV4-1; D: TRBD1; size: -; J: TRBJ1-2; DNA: TGCGCCAGCAGCCAAGAATTACAGGGGGCTGGCTACACCTTC; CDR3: CASSQELQGAGYTF
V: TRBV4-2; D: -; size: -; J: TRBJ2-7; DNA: TGTGCCAGCAGCCAACCGGACGGGGACTACGAGCAGTACTTC; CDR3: CASSQPDGDYEQYF
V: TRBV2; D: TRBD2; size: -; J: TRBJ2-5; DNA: TGTGCCAGCAGCCGGGGAGGGGAGACCCAGTACTTC; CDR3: CASSRGGETQYF
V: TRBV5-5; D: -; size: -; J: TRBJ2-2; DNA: TGTGCCAGCAGCCCGGGAGGGGACAGCGACTACACCGGGGAGCTGTTTTTT; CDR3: CASSPGGDSDYTGELFF
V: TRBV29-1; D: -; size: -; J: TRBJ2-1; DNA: TGCAGCGTTTATTTAGCCTATGTGGGCAATGAGCAGTTCTTC; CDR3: CSVYLAYVGNEQFF
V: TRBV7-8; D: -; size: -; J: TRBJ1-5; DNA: TGTGCCAGCAGCGATAAAAGCCAGCCCCAGCATTTT; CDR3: CASSDKSQPQHF
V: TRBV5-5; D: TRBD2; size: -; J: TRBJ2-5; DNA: TGTGCCAGCAGCTCCCCGCCACTAGCGGGGCAAGAGACCCAGTACTTC; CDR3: CASSSPPLAGQETQYF
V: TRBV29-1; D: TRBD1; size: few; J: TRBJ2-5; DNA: TGCAGCGTTGAGAATATTTGGACAGGGGGCGTGGAACGGGAGACCCAGTACTTC; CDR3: CSVENIWTGGVERETQYF
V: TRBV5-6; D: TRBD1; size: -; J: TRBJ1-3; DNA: TGTGCCAGCAGCAGTTCCGGGACAGGCTCTGGAAACACCATATATTTT; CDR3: CASSSSGTGSGNTIYF
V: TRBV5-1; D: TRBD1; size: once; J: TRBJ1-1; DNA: TGCGCCAGCAGCACTCAGGGGGCGGACACTGAAGCTTTCTTT; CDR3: CASSTQGADTEAFF
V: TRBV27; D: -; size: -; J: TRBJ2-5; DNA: TGTGCCAGCAGTTTAATGGGGGGGCTGGAGACCCAGTACTTC; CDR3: CASSLMGGLETQYF
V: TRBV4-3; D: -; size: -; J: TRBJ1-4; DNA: TGCGCCAGCAGCCAAGACCCGGACAGCGGCGAAAAACTGTTTTTT; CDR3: CASSQDPDSGEKLFF
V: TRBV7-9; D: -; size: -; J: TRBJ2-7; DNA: TGTGCCAGCAGCTTAGCCCAGAGGGCGGCTTACGAGCAGTACTTC; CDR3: CASSLAQRAAYEQYF
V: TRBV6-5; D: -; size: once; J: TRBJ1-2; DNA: TGTGCCAGCCTAGGCGGCTATGGCTACACCTTC; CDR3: CASLGGYGYTF